These 14 T cell receptor beta chains came from one sample sequenced in a study of T cell responses to AZD1222 COVID-19 vaccine. Clones were read by immunoSEQ multiplex PCR, and TCRdb kept only the in-frame ones, dropping some. This table holds 150,000 to 200,000 clones, around 90% found once. Sequenced here: peripheral blood, sampled 28 days after the second dose of the MenACWY control vaccine. These receptors were collected from an adult who received the MenACWY meningococcal vaccine as a control.

V usage is TRBV6-2 or TRBV6-3 and J usage is TRBJ1-5; possibly TRBD1 for D (6 bases). The ends were cut back, 2 bases at V and 0 bases at J, with 23 bases in the middle. CDR1 is MNHEY and CDR2 is SVGEGT in the germline V gene. The CDR3 loop spans 20 amino acids. CDR3 in amino acids: CASSYAPLGEDRNSNQPQHF. CDR3 nucleotide sequence: TGTGCCAGCAGTTACGCCCCATTGGGGGAGGACAGAAATAGCAATCAGCCCCAGCATTTT.

The V and J genes are TRBV7-8 and TRBJ2-7; 9 positions agree with TRBD2. The CDR3 runs to 15 residues. Germline assignment: CDR1 SGHVS and CDR2 FQNEAQ. V gave up 6 bases and J gave up 4 bases; unmatched junction bases: 10. This chain's CDR3 is CASRRRSGSGYEQYF. The CDR3 DNA reads as TGTGCCAGCAGACGCCGTAGCGGGAGCGGGTACGAGCAGTACTTC.

The chain recombines TRBV28 with TRBJ1-5; no definite D call. The CDR3 has 17 amino acids. The germline V gene encodes CDR1 MDHEN and CDR2 SYDVKM. V shed 3 bases and J shed 2 bases, with 17 bases lying between them. Here the CDR3 reads CASSFSPSDGGNQPQHF. The CDR3 DNA reads as TGTGCCAGCAGTTTTTCCCCATCCGACGGAGGCAATCAGCCCCAGCATTTT.

V and J are TRBV23-1 and TRBJ2-4; 9 nucleotides line up with TRBD1. TRBV23-1 qualifies as an ORF whose function is uncertain. Trimming cost V 9 bases and J 6 bases; bases outside gene matches: 6. The CDR3 spans 13 residues. As DNA, the CDR3 is TGCGCCAGTACAGGGGGCTTAGGAAACATTCAGTACTTC. This sequence encodes CASTGGLGNIQYF.

The chain couples TRBV2 to TRBJ1-5; 8 bases are a match to TRBD1. Germline V gives CDR1 SNHLY, CDR2 FYNNEI. The CDR3 totals 16 residues. The junction had 4 bases not matched to a gene; V was cut back by 3 bases and J by 0 bases. CDR3 sequence (DNA): TGTGCCAGCAGTGAGGACAGGGCAGCTAGCAATCAGCCCCAGCATTTT. Protein sequence: CASSEDRAASNQPQHF.

V gene TRBV9 combines with J gene TRBJ2-5, with 10 bases matching TRBD1. Germline CDR1 reads SGDLS; CDR2 reads YYNGEE. There are 14 residues in the CDR3. V dropped 3 bases and J dropped 4; count of bases not matched to a gene: 3. DNA of the CDR3: TGTGCCAGCAGCGCCGGACAGGGGGGAGAGACCCAGTACTTC. It codes for CASSAGQGGETQYF. Based on the CDR3 plus reference TRBV9 and TRBJ2-5, the full variable domain is DSGVTQTPKHLITATGQRVTLRCSPRSGDLSVYWYQQSLDQGLQFLIQYYNGEERAKGNILERFSAQQFPDLHSELNLSSLELGDSALYFCASSAGQGGETQYFGPGTRLLVL.

V gene TRBV28 combines with J gene TRBJ1-2; D unclear. The CDR3 is 13 amino acids. Germline V gene data show CDR1 as MDHEN and CDR2 as SYDVKM. V was trimmed by 2 bases and J by 8 bases, leaving 12 bases between them. Written as DNA, the CDR3 is TGTGCCAGCAGTTTAGTCGGAGTAGGCGGCTACACCTTC. This translates into CASSLVGVGGYTF.

The chain employs TRBV14 and TRBJ2-7; D is perhaps TRBD1 (6 bases). CDR1 and CDR2 (germline): SGHDN, FVKESK. CDR3 length: 15 residues. V was shortened by 0 bases and J by 2 bases, with 11 bases between the two germline ends. CDR3 in DNA: TGTGCCAGCAGCCAAGATGGCAGGGGCACCTACGAGCAGTACTTC. This gives the protein CASSQDGRGTYEQYF.

The rearrangement links TRBV6-5 to TRBJ1-2; possibly TRBD1 for D (5 bases). Germline loops: CDR1 MNHEY, CDR2 SVGAGI. With 6 bases removed from V and 3 bases from J, the gap between germline ends came to 17 bases. This CDR3 has 15 amino acids. The CDR3 DNA sequence: TGTGCCAGCAGCCGGGGGGGTTGGACGGACTATGGCTACACCTTC. Its protein product is CASSRGGWTDYGYTF.

This chain connects TRBV27 to TRBJ1-2, with a weak D call TRBD1 (5 bases). V lost 2 bases and J lost 8, with 12 bases in between. The CDR3 runs 13 residues. Germline V gives CDR1 MNHEY, CDR2 SMNVEV (reference sequence). The DNA for the CDR3 is TGTGCCAGCAGTTTAGTCCCAGGGAGCGGCTACACCTTC. Its protein is CASSLVPGSGYTF.

The chain has TRBV10-3 and TRBJ1-2; D might be TRBD1 (5 bases). The CDR3 spans 17 residues. Germline assignment: CDR1 ENHRY and CDR2 SYGVKD. Trimming removed 1 base at V and 2 bases at J, with 17 bases between. This CDR3 reads CAISELKPGGENYGYTF. The CDR3 DNA reads TGTGCCATCAGTGAGTTAAAGCCCGGGGGGGAGAACTATGGCTACACCTTC.

The genes are TRBV29-1 and TRBJ1-2; 8 nucleotides line up with TRBD1. V gave up 1 base and J gave up 0 bases; unmatched junction bases: 4. The V gene's germline CDR1 is SQVTM and CDR2 ANQGSEA. The CDR3 covers 15 residues. The CDR3 reads CSVEGQGLANYGYTF. CDR3 bases: TGCAGCGTTGAAGGACAGGGGCTAGCTAACTATGGCTACACCTTC.

The chain couples TRBV12-3 or TRBV12-4 to TRBJ2-5; tentative D call: TRBD1 (5 bases). The CDR3 is 12 amino acids. V lost 3 bases and J lost 5, with 7 bases in between. CDR3 coding DNA: TGTGCCAGCAGTTTTTCAGGGGAGACCCAGTACTTC. Its translation: CASSFSGETQYF.

The gene calls are TRBV6-2 or TRBV6-3 and TRBJ1-2; 7 positions agree with TRBD1. Germline assignment: CDR1 MNHEY and CDR2 SVGEGT. CDR3 length: 17 residues. V shed 5 bases, J shed 0 bases, and the junction held 12 bases outside the gene matches. The CDR3 loop reads CASSRPPTGTANYGYTF. For the CDR3, the DNA is TGTGCCAGCAGTCGGCCCCCAACCGGGACAGCTAACTATGGCTACACCTTC.